This T cell receptor beta chain appears in the sequencing data of a study of cytomegalovirus exposure and HLA in healthy donors. Notes on the study in general: TCR sequences were mostly rare, though some public TCRs occurred in many donors.

Germline CDR1 is LNHNV and CDR2 is YYDKDF (reference sequence). The CDR3 loop spans 14 amino acids. V was pared by 5 bases and J by 2 bases, with 1 base of the junction left unmatched. Sequencing used immunoSEQ multiplex PCR; TCRdb keeps in-frame clones, though not all of them. The data contain 100,000 to 150,000 clones, roughly 89% of them singletons. A note on this clone: Its matching antigen is unknown.

The rearrangement joins TRBV15 to TRBJ2-1, with 9 bases that match TRBD1. Sequenced material: PBMCs. The clonotype comes from a woman in her late teens or twenties in good health and CMV-seronegative. The CDR3 nucleotides are TGTGCCACCAGCGGGGACAGGGCCTACAATGAGCAGTTCTTC. Translation gives CATSGDRAYNEQFF. The full variable domain, in which reference TRBV15 and TRBJ2-1 provide the parts outside the CDR3, is DAMVIQNPRYQVTQFGKPVTLSCSQTLNHNVMYWYQQKSSQAPKLLFHYYDKDFNNEADTPDNFQSRRPNTSFCFLDIRSPGLGDTAMYLCATSGDRAYNEQFFGPGTRLTVL.